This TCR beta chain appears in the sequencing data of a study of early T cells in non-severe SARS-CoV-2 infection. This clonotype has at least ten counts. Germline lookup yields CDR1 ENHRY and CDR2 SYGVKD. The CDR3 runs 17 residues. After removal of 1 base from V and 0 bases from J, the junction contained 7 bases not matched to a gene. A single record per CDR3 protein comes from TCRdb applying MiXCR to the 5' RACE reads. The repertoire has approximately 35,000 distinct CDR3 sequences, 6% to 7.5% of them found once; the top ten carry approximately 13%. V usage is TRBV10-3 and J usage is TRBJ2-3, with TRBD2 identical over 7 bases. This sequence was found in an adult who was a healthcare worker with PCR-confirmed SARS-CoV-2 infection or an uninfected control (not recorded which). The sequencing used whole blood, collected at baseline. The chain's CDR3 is CAISEFVASGSTDTQYF. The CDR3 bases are TGTGCCATCAGTGAGTTTGTGGCTAGCGGTAGCACAGATACGCAGTATTTT.